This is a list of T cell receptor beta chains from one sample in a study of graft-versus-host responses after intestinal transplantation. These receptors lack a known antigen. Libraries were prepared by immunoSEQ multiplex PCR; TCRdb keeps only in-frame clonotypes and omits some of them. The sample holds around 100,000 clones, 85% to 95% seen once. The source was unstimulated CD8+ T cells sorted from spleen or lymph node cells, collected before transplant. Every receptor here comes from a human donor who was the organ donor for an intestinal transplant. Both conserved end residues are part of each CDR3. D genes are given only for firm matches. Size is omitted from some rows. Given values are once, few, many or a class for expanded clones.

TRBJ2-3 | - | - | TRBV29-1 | CSVEFGTHAGTDTQYF | TGCAGCGTTGAATTCGGGACCCATGCCGGCACAGATACGCAGTATTTT
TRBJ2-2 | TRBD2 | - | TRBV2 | CAVPVGVRLAGFSDTGELFF | TGTGCCGTCCCGGTTGGTGTTCGGCTAGCGGGATTTTCTGACACCGGGGAGCTGTTTTTT
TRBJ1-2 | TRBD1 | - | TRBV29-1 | CSVAPGTDYGYTF | TGCAGCGTGGCCCCCGGGACAGACTATGGCTACACCTTC
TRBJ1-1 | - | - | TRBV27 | CASSFRGGDTEAFF | TGTGCCAGCAGTTTCCGGGGGGGAGACACTGAAGCTTTCTTT
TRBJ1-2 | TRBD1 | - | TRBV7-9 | CASSQLTGAGYGYTF | TGTGCCAGCAGCCAACTGACAGGGGCGGGCTATGGCTACACCTTC
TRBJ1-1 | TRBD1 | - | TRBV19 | CASRQTGQNTEAFF | TGTGCCAGTAGACAGACAGGGCAGAACACTGAAGCTTTCTTT
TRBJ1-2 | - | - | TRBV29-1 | CSVVEGYGYTF | TGCAGCGTAGTCGAAGGGTATGGCTACACCTTC
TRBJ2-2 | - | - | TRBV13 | CASSRRLDSTGELFF | TGTGCCAGCAGCCGACGACTAGATAGCACCGGGGAGCTGTTTTTT
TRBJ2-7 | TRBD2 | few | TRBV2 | CASSGLAERYEQYF | TGTGCCAGCAGTGGTCTAGCGGAACGCTACGAGCAGTACTTC
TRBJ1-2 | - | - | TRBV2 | CASLPGPARTKYGYTF | TGTGCCAGCCTCCCGGGGCCGGCCCGAACGAAATATGGCTACACCTTC
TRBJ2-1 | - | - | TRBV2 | CASSPTSNEQFF | TGTGCCAGCAGCCCCACCAGCAATGAGCAGTTCTTC
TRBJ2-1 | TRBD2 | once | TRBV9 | CASSVPSGRSGIHEQFF | TGTGCCAGCAGCGTACCTAGCGGGAGATCCGGAATCCATGAGCAGTTCTTC
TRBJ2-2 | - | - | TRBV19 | CASGDQGGPGELFF | TGTGCCAGTGGGGACCAAGGGGGTCCCGGGGAGCTGTTTTTT
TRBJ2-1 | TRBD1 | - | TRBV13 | CASSGTGGRNEQFF | TGTGCCAGCAGCGGGACAGGGGGCCGTAATGAGCAGTTCTTC
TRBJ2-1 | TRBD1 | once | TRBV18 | CASSPSQGVVNEQFF | TGTGCCAGCTCACCATCACAGGGGGTAGTGAATGAGCAGTTCTTC
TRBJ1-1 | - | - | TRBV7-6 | CASSHDRNTEAFF | TGTGCCAGCAGCCACGACCGAAACACTGAAGCTTTCTTT
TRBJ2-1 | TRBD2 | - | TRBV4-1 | CASSQDPSGDEQFF | TGCGCCAGCAGCCAAGATCCTAGCGGGGATGAGCAGTTCTTC
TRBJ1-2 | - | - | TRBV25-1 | CASSELIQGVYGYTF | TGTGCCAGCAGTGAATTGATCCAGGGAGTCTATGGCTACACCTTC
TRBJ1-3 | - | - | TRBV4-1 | CASSPVTGNGNTIYF | TGCGCCAGCAGCCCAGTTACAGGGAACGGAAACACCATATATTTT
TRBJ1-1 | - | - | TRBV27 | CASSFGGSTEAFF | TGTGCCAGCAGTTTCGGGGGGAGCACTGAAGCTTTCTTT
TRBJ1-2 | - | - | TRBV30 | CAGFPGLGKSYTF | TGTGCCGGATTTCCGGGACTGGGGAAAAGCTACACCTTC
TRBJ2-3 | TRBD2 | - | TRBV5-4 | CASSFGTSVDTQYF | TGTGCCAGCAGCTTTGGGACTAGCGTAGATACGCAGTATTTT
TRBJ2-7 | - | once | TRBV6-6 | CASSYGRAYEQYF | TGTGCCAGCAGTTATGGGCGGGCATACGAGCAGTACTTC
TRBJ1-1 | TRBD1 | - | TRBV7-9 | CASSLARVNDRGALEAFF | TGTGCCAGCAGCTTAGCCAGGGTCAATGACAGGGGGGCCCTTGAAGCTTTCTTT
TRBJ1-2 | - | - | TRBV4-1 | CASSQGGQRADFNYGYTF | TGCGCCAGCAGCCAAGGGGGGCAGAGGGCAGATTTTAACTATGGCTACACCTTC
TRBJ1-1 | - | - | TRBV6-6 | CASGEGGTEAFF | TGTGCCAGCGGAGAAGGTGGAACTGAAGCTTTCTTT
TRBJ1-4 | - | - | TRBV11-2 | CASSLVGEKLFF | TGTGCCAGCAGCTTAGTAGGCGAAAAACTGTTTTTT
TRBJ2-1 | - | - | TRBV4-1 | CASSQEGDYNEQFF | TGCGCCAGCAGCCAAGAAGGGGACTACAATGAGCAGTTCTTC
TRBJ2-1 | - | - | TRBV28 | CASSFDQRQLYNEQFF | TGTGCCAGCAGTTTCGACCAACGACAGCTCTACAATGAGCAGTTCTTC
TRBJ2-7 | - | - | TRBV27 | CASSLFGGYEQYF | TGTGCCAGCAGTTTATTTGGGGGGTACGAGCAGTACTTC
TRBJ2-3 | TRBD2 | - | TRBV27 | CASSLLAGSTDTQYF | TGTGCCAGCAGTTTACTAGCGGGTAGCACAGATACGCAGTATTTT
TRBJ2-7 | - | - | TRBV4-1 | CASSQDRGTSSYEQYF | TGCGCCAGCAGCCAAGATCGGGGGACGAGCTCCTACGAGCAGTACTTC
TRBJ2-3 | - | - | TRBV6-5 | CASSYSVSSADTQYF | TGTGCCAGCAGTTACTCGGTGTCTAGCGCAGATACGCAGTATTTT
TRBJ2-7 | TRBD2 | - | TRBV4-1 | CASSQEGGSSYEQYF | TGCGCCAGCAGCCAAGAGGGCGGGAGCAGCTACGAGCAGTACTTC
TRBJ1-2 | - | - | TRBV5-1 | CASSLWGYYGYTF | TGCGCCAGCAGCTTGTGGGGATACTATGGCTACACCTTC
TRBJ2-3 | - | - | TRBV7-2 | CASSLETSRRTDTQYF | TGTGCCAGCAGCTTAGAAACTAGCCGGAGAACAGATACGCAGTATTTT
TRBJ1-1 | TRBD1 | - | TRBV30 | CAWTQGQGNTEAFF | TGTGCCTGGACCCAGGGACAGGGGAACACTGAAGCTTTCTTT
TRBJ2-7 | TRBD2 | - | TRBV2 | CASSGTSGSKGAYEQYF | TGTGCCAGCAGTGGGACTAGCGGAAGTAAAGGGGCCTACGAGCAGTACTTC
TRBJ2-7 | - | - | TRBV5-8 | CASSLGGSSYEQYF | TGTGCCAGCAGCTTGGGAGGCAGCTCCTACGAGCAGTACTTC
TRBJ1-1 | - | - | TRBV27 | CASSTRYLGMNTEAFF | TGTGCCAGCAGTACGAGATACCTGGGTATGAACACTGAAGCTTTCTTT
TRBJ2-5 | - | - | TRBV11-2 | CASTLRWGEQETQYF | TGTGCCAGCACCTTACGCTGGGGCGAACAAGAGACCCAGTACTTC
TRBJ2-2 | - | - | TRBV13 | CASSLGSYTGELFF | TGTGCCAGCAGCTTAGGGTCCTACACCGGGGAGCTGTTTTTT
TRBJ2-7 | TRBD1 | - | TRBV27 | CASSLVGTDYEQYF | TGTGCCAGCAGTTTAGTCGGGACAGACTACGAGCAGTACTTC
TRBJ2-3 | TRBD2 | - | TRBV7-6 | CASSLGFGGFGTDTQYF | TGTGCCAGCAGCTTAGGGTTCGGGGGGTTCGGCACAGATACGCAGTATTTT
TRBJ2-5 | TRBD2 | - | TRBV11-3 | CASSLGGGETQYF | TGTGCCAGCAGCTTGGGCGGGGGGGAGACCCAGTACTTC
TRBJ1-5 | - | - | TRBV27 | CASSTRGSNQPQHF | TGTGCCAGCAGTACCCGGGGGAGCAATCAGCCCCAGCATTTT
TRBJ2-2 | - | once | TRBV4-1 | CASSPNTIGELFF | TGCGCCAGCAGCCCGAATACTATTGGGGAGCTGTTTTTT
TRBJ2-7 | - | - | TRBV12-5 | CASGRSQGYEQYF | TGTGCTAGTGGCCGGTCTCAGGGCTACGAGCAGTACTTC
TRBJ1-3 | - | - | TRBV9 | CASSPGAGPTYF | TGTGCCAGCAGCCCCGGTGCAGGGCCGACATATTTT
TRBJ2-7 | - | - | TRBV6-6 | CASSYSSSYEQYF | TGTGCCAGCAGTTACTCCTCCAGCTACGAGCAGTACTTC
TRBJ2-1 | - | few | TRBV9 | CASSPEGRVGNEQFF | TGTGCCAGCAGCCCAGAGGGCAGGGTAGGGAATGAGCAGTTCTTC
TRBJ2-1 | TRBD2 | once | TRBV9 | CASSPPSGRGDEQFF | TGTGCCAGCAGCCCCCCTAGCGGGAGGGGGGATGAGCAGTTCTTC
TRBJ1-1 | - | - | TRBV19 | CASGQLKAFF | TGTGCCAGTGGACAGCTAAAAGCTTTCTTT